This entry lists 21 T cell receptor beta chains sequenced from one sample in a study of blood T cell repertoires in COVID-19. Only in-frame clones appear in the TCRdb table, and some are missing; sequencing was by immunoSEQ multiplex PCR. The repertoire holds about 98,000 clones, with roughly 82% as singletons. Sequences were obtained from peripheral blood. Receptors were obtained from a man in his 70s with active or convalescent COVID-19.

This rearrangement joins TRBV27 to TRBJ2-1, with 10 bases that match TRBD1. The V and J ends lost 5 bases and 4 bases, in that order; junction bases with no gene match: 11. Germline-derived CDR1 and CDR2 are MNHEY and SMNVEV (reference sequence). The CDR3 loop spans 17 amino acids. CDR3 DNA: TGTGCCAGCAGTGTCCGGGACAGGGGCCCTGCTTACAATGAGCAGTTCTTC. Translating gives CASSVRDRGPAYNEQFF.

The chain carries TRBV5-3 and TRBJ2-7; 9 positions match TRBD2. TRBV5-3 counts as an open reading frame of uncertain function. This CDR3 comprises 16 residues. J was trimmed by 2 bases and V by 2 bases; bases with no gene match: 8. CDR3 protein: CARSFISGGHPYEQYF. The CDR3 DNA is TGTGCCAGAAGCTTTATTAGCGGGGGACACCCCTACGAGCAGTACTTC.

CDR3 nucleotide sequence: TGCAGCGTAGTCACTAGGAGGGCCACTGAAGCTTTCTTT. Translated: CSVVTRRATEAFF. J is TRBJ1-1 and V is TRBV29-1, with unresolved D. The CDR3 spans 13 residues. Germline CDR1 is SQVTM and CDR2 is ANQGSEA. The V end lost 6 bases, the J end lost 4 bases, and 15 bases lay between the germline ends. Supplemented by reference TRBV29-1 and TRBJ1-1, the full variable domain reads SAVISQKPSRDICQRGTSLTIQCQVDSQVTMMFWYRQQPGQSLTLIATANQGSEATYESGFVIDKFPISRPNLTFSTLTVSNMSPEDSSIYLCSVVTRRATEAFFGQGTRLTVV.

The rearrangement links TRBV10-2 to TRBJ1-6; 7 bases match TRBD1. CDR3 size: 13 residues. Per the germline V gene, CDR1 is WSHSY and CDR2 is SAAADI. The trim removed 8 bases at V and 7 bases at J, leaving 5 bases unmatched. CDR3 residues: CASGTVPNSPLHF. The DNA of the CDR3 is TGCGCCAGCGGGACAGTTCCCAATTCACCCCTCCACTTT.

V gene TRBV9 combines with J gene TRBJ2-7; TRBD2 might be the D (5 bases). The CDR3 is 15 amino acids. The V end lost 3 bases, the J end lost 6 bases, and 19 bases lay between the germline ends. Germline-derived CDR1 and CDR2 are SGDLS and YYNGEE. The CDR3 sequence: CASSALGRDPREQYF. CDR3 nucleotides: TGTGCCAGCAGCGCCCTTGGGAGAGATCCTCGCGAGCAGTACTTC.

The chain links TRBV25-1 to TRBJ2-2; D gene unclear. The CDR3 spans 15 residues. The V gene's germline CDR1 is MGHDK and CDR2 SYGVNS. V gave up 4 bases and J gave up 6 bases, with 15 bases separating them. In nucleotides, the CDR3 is TGTGCCAGCAGTGCGGCAGGAAGTGATTCCGGGGAGCTGTTTTTT. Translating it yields CASSAAGSDSGELFF.

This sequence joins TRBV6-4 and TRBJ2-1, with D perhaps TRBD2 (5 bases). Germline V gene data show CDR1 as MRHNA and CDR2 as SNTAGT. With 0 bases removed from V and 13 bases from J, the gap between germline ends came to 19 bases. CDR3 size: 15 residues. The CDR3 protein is CASSDSPTDYAYQFF. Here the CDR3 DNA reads TGTGCCAGCAGTGACTCGCCTACCGACTATGCCTATCAGTTCTTC.

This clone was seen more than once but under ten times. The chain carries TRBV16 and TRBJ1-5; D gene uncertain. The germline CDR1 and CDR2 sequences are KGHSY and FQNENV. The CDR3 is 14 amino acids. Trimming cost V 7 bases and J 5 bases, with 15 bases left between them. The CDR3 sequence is CASTRTRGDQPQHF. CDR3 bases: TGTGCCAGCACCCGAACGCGGGGAGATCAGCCCCAGCATTTT. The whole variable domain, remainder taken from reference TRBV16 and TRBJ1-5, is GEEVAQTPKHLVRGEGQKAKLYCAPIKGHSYVFWYQQVLKNEFKFLISFQNENVFDETGMPKERFSAKCLPNSPCSLEIQATKLEDSAVYFCASTRTRGDQPQHFGDGTRLSIL.

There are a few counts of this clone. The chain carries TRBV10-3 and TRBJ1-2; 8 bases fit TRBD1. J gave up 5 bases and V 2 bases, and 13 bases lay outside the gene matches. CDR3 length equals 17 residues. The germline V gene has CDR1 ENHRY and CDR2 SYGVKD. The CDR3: CAISERAGSGGEYGYTF. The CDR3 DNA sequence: TGTGCCATCAGTGAGAGGGCCGGATCAGGGGGCGAATATGGCTACACCTTC.

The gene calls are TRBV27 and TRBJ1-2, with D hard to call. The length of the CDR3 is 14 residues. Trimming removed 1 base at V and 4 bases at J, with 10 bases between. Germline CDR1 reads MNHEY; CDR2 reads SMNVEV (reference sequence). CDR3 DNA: TGTGCCAGCAGTTTATTCCCGACGGGCTATGGCTACACCTTC. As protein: CASSLFPTGYGYTF.

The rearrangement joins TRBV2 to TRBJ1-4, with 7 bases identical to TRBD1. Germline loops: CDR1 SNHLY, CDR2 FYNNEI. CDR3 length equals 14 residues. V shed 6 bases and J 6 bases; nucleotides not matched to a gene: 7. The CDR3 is CASRRDRVDEKLFF. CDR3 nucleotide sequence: TGTGCCAGCAGGCGCGACAGGGTCGATGAAAAACTGTTTTTT.

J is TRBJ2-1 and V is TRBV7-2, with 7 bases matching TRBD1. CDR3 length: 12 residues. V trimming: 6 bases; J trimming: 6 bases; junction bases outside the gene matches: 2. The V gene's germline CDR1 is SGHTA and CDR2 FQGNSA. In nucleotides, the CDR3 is TGTGCCAGCAGTTACAGGGGCAATGAGCAGTTCTTC. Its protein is CASSYRGNEQFF.

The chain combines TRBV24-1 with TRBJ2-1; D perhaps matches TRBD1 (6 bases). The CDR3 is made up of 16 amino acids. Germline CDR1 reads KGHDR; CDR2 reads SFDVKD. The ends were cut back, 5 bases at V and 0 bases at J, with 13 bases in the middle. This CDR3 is CATSGRGSSSYNEQFF. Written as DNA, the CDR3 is TGTGCCACCAGTGGAAGGGGGAGTAGCTCCTACAATGAGCAGTTCTTC.

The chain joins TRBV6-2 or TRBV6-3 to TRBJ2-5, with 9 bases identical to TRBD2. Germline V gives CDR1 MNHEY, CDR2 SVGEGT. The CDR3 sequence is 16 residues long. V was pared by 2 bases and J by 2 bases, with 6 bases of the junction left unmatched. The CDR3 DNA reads TGTGCCAGCAGTTACCTTAGCGGGGGCACTCAAGAGACCCAGTACTTC. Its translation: CASSYLSGGTQETQYF.

CDR3 amino acids: CASSQRVGGIGFQETQYF. CDR3 nucleotides: TGTGCCAGCAGCCAGAGGGTCGGGGGTATAGGATTTCAAGAGACCCAGTACTTC. The chain joins TRBV11-2 to TRBJ2-5; D possibly corresponds to TRBD2 (6 bases). CDR3 length: 18 residues. With 5 bases removed from V and 2 bases from J, the gap between germline ends came to 24 bases. Germline CDR1 SGHAT, CDR2 FQNNGV.

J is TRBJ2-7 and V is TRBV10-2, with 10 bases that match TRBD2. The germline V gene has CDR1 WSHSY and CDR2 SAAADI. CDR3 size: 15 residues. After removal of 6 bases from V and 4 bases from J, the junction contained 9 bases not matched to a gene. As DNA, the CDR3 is TGCGCCAGCAGCGAACCTAGCGGGGGCATGTACGAGCAGTACTTC. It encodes CASSEPSGGMYEQYF.

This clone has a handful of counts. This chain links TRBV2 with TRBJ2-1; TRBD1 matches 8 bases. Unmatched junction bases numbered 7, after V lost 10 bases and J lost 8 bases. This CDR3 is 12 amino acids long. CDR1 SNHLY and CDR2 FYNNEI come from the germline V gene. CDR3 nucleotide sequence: TGTGCCAACGACAGGGGAGAAGATGAGCAGTTCTTC. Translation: CANDRGEDEQFF.

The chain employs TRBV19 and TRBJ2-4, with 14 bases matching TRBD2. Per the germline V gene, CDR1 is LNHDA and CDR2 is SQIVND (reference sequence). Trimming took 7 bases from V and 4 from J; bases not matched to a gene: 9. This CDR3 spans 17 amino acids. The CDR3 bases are TGTGCCAGTACAGGGGGACTAGCGGGGGTCTCGAAAAACATTCAGTACTTC. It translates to CASTGGLAGVSKNIQYF.

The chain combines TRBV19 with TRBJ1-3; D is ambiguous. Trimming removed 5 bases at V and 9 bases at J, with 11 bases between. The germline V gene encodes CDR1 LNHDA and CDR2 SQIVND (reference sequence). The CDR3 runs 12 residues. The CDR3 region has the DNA TGTGCCAGTAGTCATCGACCAGGCACCATATATTTT. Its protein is CASSHRPGTIYF.

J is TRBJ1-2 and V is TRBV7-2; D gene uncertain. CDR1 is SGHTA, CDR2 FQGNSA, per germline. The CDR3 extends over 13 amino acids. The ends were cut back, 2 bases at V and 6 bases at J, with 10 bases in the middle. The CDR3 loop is CASSLKRVHGYTF. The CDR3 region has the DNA TGTGCCAGCAGCTTAAAACGGGTCCATGGCTACACCTTC. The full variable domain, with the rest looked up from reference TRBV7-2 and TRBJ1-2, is GAGVSQSPSNKVTEKGKDVELRCDPISGHTALYWYRQSLGQGLEFLIYFQGNSAPDKSGLPSDRFSAERTGGSVSTLTIQRTQQEDSAVYLCASSLKRVHGYTFGSGTRLTVV.

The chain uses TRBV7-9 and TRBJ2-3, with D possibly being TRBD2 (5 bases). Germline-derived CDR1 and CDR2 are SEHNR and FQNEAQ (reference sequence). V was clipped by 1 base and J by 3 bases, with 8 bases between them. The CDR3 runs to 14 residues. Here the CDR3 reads CASSLEGATDTQYF. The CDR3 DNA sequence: TGTGCCAGCAGCTTAGAGGGAGCTACAGATACGCAGTATTTT.